This is a list of T cell receptor beta chains from one sample in a study of CD8 T cells in ankylosing spondylitis. Using its own MiXCR run on the 5' RACE reads, TCRdb lists one record per CDR3 protein. This sample has some 200,000 distinct CDR3 sequences; over 10% occur once, and the top ten carry 16%. Source material: blood, either unsorted or a sorted T cell fraction (not recorded which). These receptors all come from a male donor with ankylosing spondylitis or in good health (not recorded which). Both conserved end residues are trimmed from each CDR3.

V	J	CDR3
TRBV7-9	TRBJ2-5	ASSLVWGAEETQY
TRBV20-1	TRBJ2-1	SATPYSSYNEQF
TRBV10-3	TRBJ2-3	ATRLAVTDTQY
TRBV19	TRBJ2-1	ASSIFGGHEQF
TRBV6-2/TRBV6-3	TRBJ2-7	ASSYDRDRTNSYEQY
TRBV29-1	TRBJ2-3	SVDLGPTDTQY
TRBV7-9	TRBJ2-3	ASSSVLGANTDTQY
TRBV30	TRBJ2-1	AGQGTSDYNEQF
TRBV10-3	TRBJ2-1	AISESPGGHSYNEQF
TRBV10-2	TRBJ1-1	ASSMTETLNTEAF
TRBV25-1	TRBJ1-5	ASSEFSLNQPQH
TRBV12-3/TRBV12-4	TRBJ1-1	ASSLTGGNTEAF
TRBV10-3	TRBJ1-6	AISETPAASNSPLH
TRBV4-2	TRBJ2-7	ASSRRGEGEGDEQY
TRBV5-1	TRBJ1-2	ASSLGQGPAGYT
TRBV5-5	TRBJ2-1	ASSLGERLWTYNEQF
TRBV11-2	TRBJ2-5	ASSLGDRAQGRQETQY
TRBV6-2/TRBV6-3	TRBJ2-1	ASSYSIQGGRGYNEQF
TRBV6-5	TRBJ2-1	ASSYTAFGSYNEQF
TRBV7-9	TRBJ2-1	ASSFPSGGAQDEQF
TRBV5-1	TRBJ1-1	ASSLVQGANTEAF
TRBV12-3/TRBV12-4	TRBJ2-1	ASSPSPGDYNEQF
TRBV5-1	TRBJ1-4	ASTPGQSGEKLF
TRBV6-1	TRBJ2-2	ASSPHRATTGELF
TRBV5-6	TRBJ2-7	ASSLAGTDYEQY
TRBV11-1	TRBJ2-1	ASSSGVLAGGSSYNEQF
TRBV7-9	TRBJ2-2	ASSLEVAANTGELF
TRBV11-2	TRBJ2-7	ASSPGRGLGAYEQY
TRBV7-9	TRBJ2-2	ASTKVLGELF
TRBV27	TRBJ1-2	ASSLTGLLIYGYT
TRBV7-8	TRBJ2-2	ASTNTGELF
TRBV20-1	TRBJ1-2	SARPGRGDGYT
TRBV7-9	TRBJ2-5	ASSLVLAGQETQY
TRBV5-4	TRBJ2-7	ASSLYGGYEQY
TRBV23-1	TRBJ2-3	ASSPWIQGRDTQY
TRBV27	TRBJ2-5	ASSPQTGGVIETQY
TRBV2	TRBJ2-2	ASSTSGITGELF
TRBV6-1	TRBJ2-1	ASTGTGVSNEQF
TRBV2	TRBJ2-7	AREAGQGYYEQY
TRBV12-3/TRBV12-4	TRBJ2-1	ASSPGTFYNEQF
TRBV7-9	TRBJ2-3	ASSFSQQRGGTDTQY
TRBV6-1	TRBJ2-7	ASSEEEGQGGYEQY
TRBV27	TRBJ2-5	ASSPVPDLETQY
TRBV6-2/TRBV6-3	TRBJ2-7	ASSYPGTGTPHEQY